This entry lists 29 T cell receptor beta chains sequenced from one sample in a study of T cell responses to AZD1222 COVID-19 vaccine. The assay was immunoSEQ multiplex PCR, and TCRdb's table has in-frame clones only and misses some. This repertoire shows about 130,000 clones, over 80% found once; its top ten account for under 7%. Source: peripheral blood, taken on day 0 of AZD1222 vaccination. These receptors all stem from an adult in good health.

The rearrangement uses TRBV5-6 and TRBJ1-2; the match to TRBD1 covers 9 bases. Trimming took 4 bases from V and 2 from J; bases not matched to a gene: 9. The length of the CDR3 is 16 residues. Germline CDR1 reads SGHDT; CDR2 reads YYEEEE. This CDR3 reads CASSPIGGQGNYGYTF. Here the CDR3 DNA reads TGTGCCAGCAGCCCTATTGGGGGACAGGGAAACTATGGCTACACCTTC.

The genes are TRBV5-4 and TRBJ1-3; D is unresolved. Trimming shortened V by 0 bases and J by 2 bases, and 9 bases separated the two germline ends. Germline lookup yields CDR1 SGHNT and CDR2 YYREEE (reference sequence). The CDR3 is 15 residues long. The CDR3 is CASSLDSGTGNTIYF. CDR3 nucleotides: TGTGCCAGCAGCTTGGATTCCGGGACTGGAAACACCATATATTTT.

J is TRBJ1-1 and V is TRBV5-1; 8 nucleotides line up with TRBD1. Losses at the gene ends were 0 bases for V and 1 base for J; bases not matched to a gene: 5. Germline loops: CDR1 SGHRS, CDR2 YFSETQ. There are 16 residues in the CDR3. For the CDR3, the DNA is TGCGCCAGCAGCTTGGCGGCAGGGGGCGGGAACACTGAAGCTTTCTTT. It yields the protein CASSLAAGGGNTEAFF.

The rearrangement joins TRBV24-1 to TRBJ1-1; D gene unclear. CDR3 length equals 13 residues. The germline V and J ends were trimmed by 3 bases and 1 base, with 5 bases remaining between them. Looked up from germline, CDR1 is KGHDR and CDR2 is SFDVKD. The CDR3 reads CATSDGGNTEAFF. For the CDR3, the DNA is TGTGCCACCAGTGATGGTGGGAACACTGAAGCTTTCTTT.

This sequence joins TRBV6-5 and TRBJ2-5; weak D call: TRBD1 (6 bases). The CDR3 runs 13 residues. Germline V CDR1 and CDR2: MNHEY, SVGAGI. V lost 6 bases to trimming and J lost 5 bases, with 13 bases between them. CDR3 sequence reads: CASRTGAEETQYF. CDR3 DNA: TGTGCCAGCAGGACAGGTGCGGAGGAGACCCAGTACTTC.

V gene TRBV5-6 combines with J gene TRBJ1-5; D uncertain. The CDR3 consists of 14 residues. The V gene's germline CDR1 is SGHDT and CDR2 YYEEEE. V was cut by 3 bases and J by 4 bases, with 11 bases left in between. The CDR3 coding sequence is TGTGCCAGCAGCTGGGGAATGGGGAATCAGCCCCAGCATTTT. Residues: CASSWGMGNQPQHF.

V gene TRBV24-1 combines with J gene TRBJ1-4, with a weak D call TRBD1 (6 bases). CDR3 size: 13 residues. The germline gives CDR1 KGHDR, CDR2 SFDVKD. Trimming pared 4 bases from V and 6 bases from J, leaving 8 bases between. CDR3 bases: TGTGCCACCAGTGAACAGGGATATGAAAAACTGTTTTTT. The encoded protein is CATSEQGYEKLFF.

The chain is built from TRBV28 and TRBJ1-3; D remains unclear. Trimming left V 4 bases short and J 0 bases short, with 13 bases between. Germline CDR1 MDHEN, CDR2 SYDVKM. This CDR3 has 16 residues. DNA for the CDR3: TGTGCCAGCAGTTACCCAGGCGCCAGCTCTGGAAACACCATATATTTT. This translates into CASSYPGASSGNTIYF.

The chain is built from TRBV29-1 and TRBJ1-2, with TRBD1 matching over 11 bases. The J segment lost 2 bases and the V segment lost 3 bases, leaving 2 bases of the junction unmatched. Germline values: CDR1 SQVTM, CDR2 ANQGSEA. The length of the CDR3 is 14 residues. The CDR3 DNA follows: TGCAGCGTTGATGGGACAGGGGGGAACTATGGCTACACCTTC. Translating gives CSVDGTGGNYGYTF.

The chain carries TRBV6-6 and TRBJ1-5; perhaps TRBD1 as D (5 bases). The V end was cut by 7 bases, the J end by 6 bases, with 16 bases between. This CDR3 has 14 amino acids. CDR1 and CDR2 from the germline V gene are MNHNY and SVGAGI (reference sequence). The CDR3 spells CASTQGSASQPQHF. In nucleotides, the CDR3 is TGTGCCAGCACTCAGGGTAGCGCAAGTCAGCCCCAGCATTTT.

V and J are TRBV5-1 and TRBJ2-5, with D possibly being TRBD2 (6 bases). Trimming removed 3 bases at V and 2 bases at J, with 11 bases between. Germline V CDR1 and CDR2: SGHRS, YFSETQ. The length of the CDR3 is 14 residues. CDR3 protein: CASSSGLGQETQYF. CDR3 DNA: TGCGCCAGCAGCTCGGGACTCGGACAAGAGACCCAGTACTTC.

The chain uses TRBV6-1 and TRBJ1-4; no clear D. Trimming removed 1 base at V and 5 bases at J, with 11 bases between. This CDR3 is built from 15 residues. CDR1 MNHNS and CDR2 SASEGT come from the germline V gene. The CDR3 reads CASSEGWRANEKLFF. The CDR3 bases are TGTGCCAGCAGTGAAGGATGGAGGGCAAATGAAAAACTGTTTTTT.

The chain couples TRBV4-2 to TRBJ1-2; unclear D gene. The length of the CDR3 is 15 residues. V was clipped by 0 bases and J by 7 bases, with 15 bases between them. CDR1 is LGHNA and CDR2 is YNFKEQ in the germline V gene. This CDR3 is CASSQDPGSELGYTF. The CDR3 nucleotides are TGTGCCAGCAGCCAAGATCCGGGTTCCGAACTTGGCTACACCTTC.

This chain joins TRBV7-6 and TRBJ2-3; 9 bases are shared with TRBD2. The CDR3 spans 15 residues. In germline, CDR1 is SGHVS, CDR2 FNYEAQ. With V trimmed by 5 bases and J by 1 base, 4 bases remained unmatched. The CDR3 nucleotides read TGTGCCAGCAGCCCAAGACTAGCGGGCACAGATACGCAGTATTTT. As protein: CASSPRLAGTDTQYF.

The genes are TRBV30 and TRBJ1-2, with 7 bases that match TRBD1. Germline loops: CDR1 GTSNPN, CDR2 SVGIG (reference sequence). The CDR3 extends over 13 amino acids. The V segment lost 7 bases and the J segment 2 bases; nucleotides outside the gene matches: 7. Here the CDR3 reads CAFRQGNNYGYTF. CDR3 bases: TGTGCCTTCAGACAGGGAAACAACTATGGCTACACCTTC.

This chain uses TRBV6-4 with TRBJ1-6; 9 bases match TRBD1. Germline loops: CDR1 MRHNA, CDR2 SNTAGT. The CDR3 is made up of 14 amino acids. The V segment lost 6 bases and the J segment 9 bases; nucleotides outside the gene matches: 6. In DNA, the CDR3 is TGTGCCAGCAGCCAAAGACAGGGGGGTTCACCCCTCCACTTT. This sequence encodes CASSQRQGGSPLHF.

In nucleotides, the CDR3 is TGCGCCAGCAGCTTGGAAACAGACGGGGAAAAACTGTTTTTT. This translates into CASSLETDGEKLFF. The chain combines TRBV5-1 with TRBJ1-4, with D uncertain. The germline V gene encodes CDR1 SGHRS and CDR2 YFSETQ. The CDR3 is 14 residues long. Between the trimmed V and J ends, which lost 0 bases and 8 bases, there was a span of 11 bases.

This clone was counted once. The chain combines TRBV7-9 with TRBJ1-2; D remains unclear. CDR1 SEHNR and CDR2 FQNEAQ come from the germline V gene (reference sequence). The CDR3 has 12 amino acids. Trimming took off 5 bases at V and 8 bases at J, with 12 bases between the two ends. In DNA, the CDR3 is TGTGCCAGCAGCCCCCTTGGTAGGGGCTACACCTTC. This translates into CASSPLGRGYTF.

The chain couples TRBV6-1 to TRBJ2-7; D unclear. The CDR3 runs 12 residues. Deletions cut 2 bases from V and 4 bases from J, with 6 bases between. Germline assignment: CDR1 MNHNS and CDR2 SASEGT. The CDR3 DNA follows: TGTGCCAGCAGTGAAAAGGGTTACGAGCAGTACTTC. Translating gives CASSEKGYEQYF.

The chain carries TRBV6-1 and TRBJ1-2; the D gene is possibly TRBD1 (5 bases). The CDR3 length is 15 residues. CDR1 is MNHNS and CDR2 is SASEGT in the germline V gene. Trimming pared 3 bases from V and 8 bases from J, leaving 19 bases between. The CDR3 is CASSDRPEGSRGYTF. Written as DNA, the CDR3 is TGTGCCAGCAGTGATAGGCCTGAGGGGTCAAGGGGCTACACCTTC.

This clone came up once. The chain links TRBV6-5 to TRBJ1-2, with D unclear. The ends were cut back, 6 bases at V and 8 bases at J, with 19 bases in the middle. Germline V lookup: CDR1 MNHEY, CDR2 SVGAGI. This CDR3 has 14 amino acids. This CDR3 is CASSPRTQPRGYTF. In DNA form, the CDR3 reads TGTGCCAGCAGCCCACGGACGCAACCACGGGGCTACACCTTC.

This sequence joins TRBV3-1 (or the pseudogene TRBV3-2) and TRBJ2-3; D is tentatively TRBD1 or TRBD2 (5 bases each). Trimming removed 4 bases at V and 5 bases at J, with 10 bases between. Looked up from germline, CDR1 is LGHDT and CDR2 is YNNKEL (reference sequence). This CDR3 has 13 residues. Written as DNA, the CDR3 is TGTGCCAGCAGCCCCCAGGGACGAGATACGCAGTATTTT. It specifies CASSPQGRDTQYF.

The rearrangement uses TRBV12-3 or TRBV12-4 and TRBJ1-2, with 9 bases matching TRBD1. V was clipped by 5 bases and J by 8 bases; unmatched bases: 6. CDR3 size: 13 residues. Here the CDR3 reads CASSGTGRQGYTF. CDR3 in DNA: TGTGCCAGCAGTGGGACAGGGAGGCAGGGCTACACCTTC.

The chain uses TRBV7-9 and TRBJ1-2; D gene unclear. CDR3 length: 13 residues. The germline gives CDR1 SEHNR, CDR2 FQNEAQ (reference sequence). Trimming stripped 4 bases from V and 8 bases from J, with 14 bases between. The CDR3 loop is CASSSNVENGYTF. The CDR3 DNA sequence: TGTGCCAGCAGCTCGAATGTTGAGAACGGCTACACCTTC.

The chain recombines TRBV5-1 with TRBJ1-1; D unclear. V was shortened by 3 bases and J by 8 bases, with 11 bases between the two germline ends. The CDR3 loop spans 12 amino acids. CDR1 is SGHRS and CDR2 is YFSETQ in the germline V gene. CDR3 sequence: CASSSDSREAFF. In DNA, the CDR3 is TGCGCCAGCAGCTCGGACTCCCGGGAAGCTTTCTTT.

This chain uses TRBV5-6 with TRBJ1-1; unclear D gene. CDR3 size: 13 residues. Germline CDR1 is SGHDT and CDR2 is YYEEEE. The V and J ends lost 1 base and 4 bases respectively, with 8 bases between them. The CDR3 coding sequence is TGTGCCAGCAGCTTGTACAGTGCCACTGAAGCTTTCTTT. This gives the protein CASSLYSATEAFF.

The CDR3 here is CASSLMEPYLGNTIYF. DNA of the CDR3: TGTGCCAGCAGCTTAATGGAGCCATACCTTGGAAACACCATATATTTT. The rearrangement links TRBV7-8 to TRBJ1-3; D is unresolved. CDR1 SGHVS and CDR2 FQNEAQ come from the germline V gene. This CDR3 is built from 16 residues. Trimming pared 2 bases from V and 3 bases from J, leaving 14 bases between.

In its sample, this clone was seen once. The genes are TRBV19 and TRBJ2-1; 10 positions agree with TRBD2. Germline assignment: CDR1 LNHDA and CDR2 SQIVND (reference sequence). V shed 8 bases, J shed 5 bases, and the junction held 9 bases outside the gene matches. The CDR3 is 15 amino acids. CDR3 region: CASRLTSGEHNEQFF. As DNA, the CDR3 is TGTGCCAGTCGCCTTACTAGCGGGGAACACAATGAGCAGTTCTTC.

This chain connects TRBV6-5 to TRBJ1-2, with D possibly matching TRBD1 (6 bases). V lost 0 bases and J 3 bases, leaving 8 bases between the germline ends. This CDR3 is built from 14 residues. Germline V gene data show CDR1 as MNHEY and CDR2 as SVGAGI. This chain's CDR3 is CASSYSNRDYGYTF. The CDR3 DNA reads TGTGCCAGCAGTTACTCGAACAGGGACTATGGCTACACCTTC.